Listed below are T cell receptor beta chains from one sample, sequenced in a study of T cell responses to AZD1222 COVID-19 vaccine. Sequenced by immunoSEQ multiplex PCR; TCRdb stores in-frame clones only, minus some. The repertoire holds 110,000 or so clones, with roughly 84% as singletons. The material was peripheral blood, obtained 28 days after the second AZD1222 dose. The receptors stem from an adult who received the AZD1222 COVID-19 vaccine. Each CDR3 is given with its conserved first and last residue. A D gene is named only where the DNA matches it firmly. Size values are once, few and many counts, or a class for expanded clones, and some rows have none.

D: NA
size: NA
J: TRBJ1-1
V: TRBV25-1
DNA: TGTGCCAGCAGTGATATCGAGGGCGGGGCTGAAGCTTTCTTT
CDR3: CASSDIEGGAEAFF

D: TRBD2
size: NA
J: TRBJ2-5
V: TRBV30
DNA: TGTGCCTGGAGGAGACTAGCGGGAGGGCCGGGGGAGACCCAGTACTTC
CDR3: CAWRRLAGGPGETQYF

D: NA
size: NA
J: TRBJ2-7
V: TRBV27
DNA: TGTGCCAGCAGTGCAGGGACAACGCTGGCCGAGCAGTACTTC
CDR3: CASSAGTTLAEQYF

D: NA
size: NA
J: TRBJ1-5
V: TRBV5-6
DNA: TGTGCCAGCAGCTTGGTTGGGTTGGGGGGAGATCAGCCCCAGCATTTT
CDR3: CASSLVGLGGDQPQHF

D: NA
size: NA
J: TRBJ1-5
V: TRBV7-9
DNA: TGTGCCAGCAGCTTGGCGTTATCCCAGGGGAATCAGCCCCAGCATTTT
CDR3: CASSLALSQGNQPQHF

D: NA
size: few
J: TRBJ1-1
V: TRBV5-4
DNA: TGTGCCAGCAGCTTGGTAGTGACTCCCTTAGGGCCGAACACTGAAGCTTTCTTT
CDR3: CASSLVVTPLGPNTEAFF

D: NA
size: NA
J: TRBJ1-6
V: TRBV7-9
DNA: TGTGCCAGCAGCTTAGAAGGACAGCCCAATTCACCCCTCCACTTT
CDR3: CASSLEGQPNSPLHF

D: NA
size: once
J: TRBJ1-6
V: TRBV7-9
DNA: TGTGCCAGCAGCTCCGAGGGTGGCTCACCCCTCCACTTT
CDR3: CASSSEGGSPLHF

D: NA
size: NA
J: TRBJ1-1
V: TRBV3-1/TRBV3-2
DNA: TGTGCCAGCAGCCAAGATTGGGGGGCGCAAGCTTTCTTT
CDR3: CASSQDWGAQAFF

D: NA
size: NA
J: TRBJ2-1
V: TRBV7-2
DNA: TGTGCCAGCAGCTTATACGCCGGGGGTTCGAATGAGCAGTTCTTC
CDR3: CASSLYAGGSNEQFF

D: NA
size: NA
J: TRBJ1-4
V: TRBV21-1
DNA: TGTGCCAGCAGCAAAACTAGGGACAGGGGAAAACTGTTTTTT
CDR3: CASSKTRDRGKLFF

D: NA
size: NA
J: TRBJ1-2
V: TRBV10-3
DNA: TGTGCCATCAGTGAGCCGGCGGCGGGAAACTATGGCTACACCTTC
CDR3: CAISEPAAGNYGYTF

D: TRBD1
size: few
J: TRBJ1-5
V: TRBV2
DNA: TGTGCCAGCAGCTGGGACAGGGGAAGCAATCAGCCCCAGCATTTT
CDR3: CASSWDRGSNQPQHF

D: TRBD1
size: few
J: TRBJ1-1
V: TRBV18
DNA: TGTGCCAGCTCACCACCGAACAGGGGACTGAACACTGAAGCTTTCTTT
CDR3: CASSPPNRGLNTEAFF

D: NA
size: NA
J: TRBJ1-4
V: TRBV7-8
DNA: TGTGCCAGCAGCGTGCGACCCTCGGGTGAAAAACTGTTTTTT
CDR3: CASSVRPSGEKLFF

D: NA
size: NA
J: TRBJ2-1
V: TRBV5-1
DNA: TGCGCCAGCAGCTTAGGGGGTTCCCCCAGCTCCTACAATGAGCAGTTCTTC
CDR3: CASSLGGSPSSYNEQFF

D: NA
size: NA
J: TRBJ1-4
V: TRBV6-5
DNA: TGTGCCAGCAGTCGCAATAATGAAAAACTGTTTTTT
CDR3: CASSRNNEKLFF

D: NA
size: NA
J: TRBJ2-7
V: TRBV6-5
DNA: TGTGCCAGCAGTTACCGGAGAGGAAACGAGCAGTACTTC
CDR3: CASSYRRGNEQYF

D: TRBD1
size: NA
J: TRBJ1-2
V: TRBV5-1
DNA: TGCGCCAGCAGCTTGGGTGTCAGGGGGGATGGCTACACCTTC
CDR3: CASSLGVRGDGYTF

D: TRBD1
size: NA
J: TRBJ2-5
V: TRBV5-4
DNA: TGTGCCAGCAGCCTGCAGGGGGCAGAGACCCAGTACTTC
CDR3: CASSLQGAETQYF

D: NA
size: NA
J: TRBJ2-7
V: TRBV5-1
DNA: TGCGCCAGCAGCTTGGACAGGCTTAACGAGCAGTACTTC
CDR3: CASSLDRLNEQYF

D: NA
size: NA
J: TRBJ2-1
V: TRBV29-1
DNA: TGCAGCGTCGCCCTTTACAGGGCAAATGAGCAGTTCTTC
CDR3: CSVALYRANEQFF

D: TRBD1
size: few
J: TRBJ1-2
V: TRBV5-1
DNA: TGCGCCAGCAGCTGGGGGACAGGAGACTATGGCTACACCTTC
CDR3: CASSWGTGDYGYTF

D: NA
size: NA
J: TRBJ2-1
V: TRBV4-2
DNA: TGTGCCAGCAGCCAAACTAGGTGGGAGCAGTTCTTC
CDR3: CASSQTRWEQFF

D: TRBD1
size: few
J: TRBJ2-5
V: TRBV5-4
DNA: TGTGCCAGCAGCCTCCGGGACAGAATTACACAAGAGACCCAGTACTTC
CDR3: CASSLRDRITQETQYF

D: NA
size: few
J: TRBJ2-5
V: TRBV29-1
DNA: TGCAGCGTTGAAGGTGGGACATTCGAGAAAGAGACCCAGTACTTC
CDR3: CSVEGGTFEKETQYF

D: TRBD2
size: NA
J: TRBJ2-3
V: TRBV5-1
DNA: TGCGCCAGCAGCTTGGTAAGCGCGGGAGTACCAGATACGCAGTATTTT
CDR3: CASSLVSAGVPDTQYF

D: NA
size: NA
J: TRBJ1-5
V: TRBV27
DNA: TGTGCCAGCTCAGGTCGTGGCAATCAGCCCCAGCATTTT
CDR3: CASSGRGNQPQHF

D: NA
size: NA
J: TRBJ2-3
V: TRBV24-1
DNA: TGTGCCACCGGGGGCCTGACAGATACGCAGTATTTT
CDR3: CATGGLTDTQYF

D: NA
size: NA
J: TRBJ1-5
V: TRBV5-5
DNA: TGTGCCAGCAGCAAAGACAGCCTCTATAGCAATCAGCCCCAGCATTTT
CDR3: CASSKDSLYSNQPQHF

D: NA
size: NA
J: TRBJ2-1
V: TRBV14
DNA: TGTGCCAGCAGCCAAGGGTACGCCGGCAATGAGCAGTTCTTC
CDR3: CASSQGYAGNEQFF

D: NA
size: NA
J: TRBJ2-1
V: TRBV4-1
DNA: TGCGCCAGCAGCCAACCCCGGGACTCGGTTAACAATGAGCAGTTCTTC
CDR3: CASSQPRDSVNNEQFF

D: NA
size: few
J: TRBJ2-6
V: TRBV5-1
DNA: TGCGCCAGCAGCACTGCAGGGTACTCTGGGGCCAACGTCCTGACTTTC
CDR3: CASSTAGYSGANVLTF

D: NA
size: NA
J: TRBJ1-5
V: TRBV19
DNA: TGTGCCAGTAGTATAGAAGGCATTAATCAGCCCCAGCATTTT
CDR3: CASSIEGINQPQHF

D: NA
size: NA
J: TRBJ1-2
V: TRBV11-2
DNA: TGTGCCAGCAGCTCATTAGGGGGACGGAGTGGTGGCTACACCTTC
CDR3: CASSSLGGRSGGYTF

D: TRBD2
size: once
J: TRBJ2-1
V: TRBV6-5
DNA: TGTGCCAGCATAGAACTTAGCGGGTATGGCGATGAGCAGTTCTTC
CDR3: CASIELSGYGDEQFF

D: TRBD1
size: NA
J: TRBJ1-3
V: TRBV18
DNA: TGTGCCAGCTCATCGGGACAGGGGAACACCATATATTTT
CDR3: CASSSGQGNTIYF

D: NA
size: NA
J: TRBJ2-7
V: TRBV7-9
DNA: TGTGCCAGCAGCTTAGACGGGCCGGTCCTGTACTTC
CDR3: CASSLDGPVLYF

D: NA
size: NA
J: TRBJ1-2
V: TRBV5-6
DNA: TGTGCCAGCATCCTTAGTCCGGGTGGGGGCTACACCTTC
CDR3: CASILSPGGGYTF

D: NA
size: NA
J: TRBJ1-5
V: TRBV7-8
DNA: TGTGCCAGCAGCTCGCTAACAGGTCCCCTGCCGCCCCAGCATTTT
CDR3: CASSSLTGPLPPQHF

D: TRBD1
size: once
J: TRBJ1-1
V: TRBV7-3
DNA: TGTGCCAGCAGCCGACAGGGGGGCACTGAAGCTTTCTTT
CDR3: CASSRQGGTEAFF

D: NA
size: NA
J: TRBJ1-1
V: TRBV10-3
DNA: TGTGCCATCAGTGAAAAAACGGGGGCGAGGAACACTGAAGCTTTCTTT
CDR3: CAISEKTGARNTEAFF

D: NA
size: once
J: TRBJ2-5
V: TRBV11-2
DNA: TGTGCCAGCACCACAGGTCCCCAAGAGACCCAGTACTTC
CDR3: CASTTGPQETQYF

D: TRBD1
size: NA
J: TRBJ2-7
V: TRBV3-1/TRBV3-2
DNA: TGTGCCAGCAGCCAAGGGGGGACAGCTTACGAGCAGTACTTC
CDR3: CASSQGGTAYEQYF

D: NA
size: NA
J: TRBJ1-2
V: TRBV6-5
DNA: TGTGCCAGCGGAATTACAGTCCCAGCTAACTATGGCTACACCTTC
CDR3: CASGITVPANYGYTF

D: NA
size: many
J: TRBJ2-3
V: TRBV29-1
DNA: TGCAGCGTCGAGGGGCAGGGCGGGGTAAGCACAGATACGCAGTATTTT
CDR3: CSVEGQGGVSTDTQYF

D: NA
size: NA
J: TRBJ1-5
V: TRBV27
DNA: TGTGCCAGCAGCCCATGGTCGAGATCCCAGCCCCAGCATTTT
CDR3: CASSPWSRSQPQHF

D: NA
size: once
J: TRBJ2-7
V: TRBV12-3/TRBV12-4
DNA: TGTGCCAGCAGTTTAGTCCGCTACGAGCAGTACTTC
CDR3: CASSLVRYEQYF

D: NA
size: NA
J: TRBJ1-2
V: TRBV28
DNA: TGTGCCAGCAGTTTGGGGGGGGAAGGCTACACCTTC
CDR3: CASSLGGEGYTF

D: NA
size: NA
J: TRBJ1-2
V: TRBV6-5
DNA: TGTGCCAGCAGTTACTCGGGGTGGGAGACCTATGGCTACACCTTC
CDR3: CASSYSGWETYGYTF

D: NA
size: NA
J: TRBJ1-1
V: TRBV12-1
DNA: TGTGCCGCGGGACAGAACACTGAAGCTTTCTTT
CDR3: CAAGQNTEAFF

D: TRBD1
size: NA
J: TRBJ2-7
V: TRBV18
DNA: TGTGCCAGCTCACCACGACAGGGAACCTACGAGCAGTACTTC
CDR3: CASSPRQGTYEQYF

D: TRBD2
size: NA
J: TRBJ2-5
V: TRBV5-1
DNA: TGCGCCAGTCGCCAGGGGACTAGTGCGGAGACCCAGTACTTC
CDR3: CASRQGTSAETQYF

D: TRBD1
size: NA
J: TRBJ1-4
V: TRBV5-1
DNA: TGCGCCAGCAGCCCACAGGGGGTCGGGACTAATGAAAAACTGTTTTTT
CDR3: CASSPQGVGTNEKLFF

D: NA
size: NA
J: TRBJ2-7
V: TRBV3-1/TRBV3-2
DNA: TGTGCCAGCAGCCCGGGCGGGACATTATATTGGCAGTACTTC
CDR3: CASSPGGTLYWQYF

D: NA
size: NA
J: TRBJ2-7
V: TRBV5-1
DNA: TGCGCCAGCAAGGACTCTTTGAGCTCCTACGAGCAGTACTTC
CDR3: CASKDSLSSYEQYF

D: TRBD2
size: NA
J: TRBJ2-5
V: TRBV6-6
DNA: TGTGCCAGCACCGCGACTAGCGGGAACCAAGAGACCCAGTACTTC
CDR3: CASTATSGNQETQYF

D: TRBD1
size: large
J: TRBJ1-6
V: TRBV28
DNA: TGTGCCAGCAGCCAAGGACAGGGAGGTTCACCCCTCCACTTT
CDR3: CASSQGQGGSPLHF

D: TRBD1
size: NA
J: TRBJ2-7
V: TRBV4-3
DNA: TGCGCCAGCAGCCAAGGGTGGACGGAGACAGGGCTCCCCGAGCAGTACTTC
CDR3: CASSQGWTETGLPEQYF

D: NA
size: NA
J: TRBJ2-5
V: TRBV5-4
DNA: TGTGCCAGCAGCCCGGACACTGAAGAGACCCAGTACTTC
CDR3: CASSPDTEETQYF